Below are 20 T cell receptor beta chains sequenced from a single sample in a study of cytomegalovirus exposure and HLA in healthy donors. PCR involved 60 Vbeta and 13 Jbeta primers. TCRdb keeps only in-frame clones here, not all; method: immunoSEQ multiplex PCR. The sample records 140,000 to 150,000 clones, under 85% being singletons. Sequencing was performed on PBMCs. The receptors stem from a woman between 40 and 55 years old in good health and CMV-seropositive.

This CDR3 is CATSRDGGTSSGNTIYF. The CDR3 coding sequence is TGTGCCACCAGCAGAGATGGGGGCACGAGCTCTGGAAACACCATATATTTT. J is TRBJ1-3 and V is TRBV15; a weak D match, TRBD1 (6 bases). Germline loops: CDR1 LNHNV, CDR2 YYDKDF (reference sequence). The CDR3 length is 17 residues. Trimming pared 0 bases from V and 0 bases from J, leaving 12 bases between.

This chain uses TRBV5-6 with TRBJ2-5; TRBD2 matches 14 bases. Unmatched junction bases numbered 4, after V lost 1 base and J lost 5 bases. This CDR3 comprises 16 residues. In germline, CDR1 is SGHDT, CDR2 YYEEEE. The CDR3 here is CASSLRTSGGRETQYF. The DNA for the CDR3 is TGTGCCAGCAGCTTGAGGACTAGCGGGGGGCGGGAGACCCAGTACTTC. Full variable domain (rest looked up from reference TRBV5-6 and TRBJ2-5): DAGVTQSPTHLIKTRGQQVTLRCSPKSGHDTVSWYQQALGQGPQFIFQYYEEEERQRGNFPDRFSGHQFPNYSSELNVNALLLGDSALYLCASSLRTSGGRETQYFGPGTRLLVL.

This clone was seen once. This chain connects TRBV12-1 to TRBJ1-4; TRBD1, as called in the table, went unchecked against the DNA. TRBV12-1 is a documented pseudogene. This CDR3 has 19 residues. CDR3: CASSFPSGQGVFRSEKLFF. CDR3 in DNA: TGTGCCAGCAGCTTCCCCTCGGGACAGGGGGTTTTCAGGAGTGAAAAACTGTTTTTT.

The chain has TRBV7-9 and TRBJ2-7, with a possible D match to TRBD1 (6 bases). Trimming pared 4 bases from V and 6 bases from J, leaving 13 bases between. The CDR3 has 13 residues. The germline gives CDR1 SEHNR, CDR2 FQNEAQ (reference sequence). The CDR3 sequence: CASSSTGSGEQYF. The CDR3 DNA reads TGTGCCAGCAGCTCCACAGGGTCGGGCGAGCAGTACTTC.

A remark on this clone: The sample holds other DNA sequences that translate to the same CDR3. The chain joins TRBV29-1 to TRBJ2-7, with a weak D call TRBD1 (5 bases). This CDR3 has 11 residues. CDR1 SQVTM and CDR2 ANQGSEA come from the germline V gene. Deletions cut 4 bases from V and 5 bases from J, with 9 bases between. DNA for the CDR3: TGCAGCGTTGTCTCAGGGAACGAGCAGTACTTC. It codes for CSVVSGNEQYF.

The genes are TRBV10-3 and TRBJ2-5; tentatively, D is TRBD2 (7 bases). This CDR3 is 13 amino acids long. Germline-derived CDR1 and CDR2 are ENHRY and SYGVKD. V lost 6 bases, J lost 4 bases, and 12 bases lay in between. CDR3 residues: CAIRDGGPETQYF. The CDR3, as DNA: TGTGCCATCAGAGACGGGGGGCCAGAGACCCAGTACTTC.

The chain employs TRBV5-1 and TRBJ2-3; the match to TRBD2 covers 10 bases. The CDR3 has 17 amino acids. Losses at the gene ends were 4 bases for V and 0 bases for J; bases not matched to a gene: 8. CDR1 SGHRS and CDR2 YFSETQ come from the germline V gene. In DNA, the CDR3 is TGCGCCAGCAGCCCTGGGACTAGCGTTTTGAGCACAGATACGCAGTATTTT. This gives the protein CASSPGTSVLSTDTQYF.

The J gene is TRBJ1-1, the V gene TRBV9; TRBD1 aligns across 9 bases. The CDR3 extends over 15 amino acids. Trimming at V came to 4 bases and at J to 1 base, leaving 5 bases not matched to a gene. Germline-derived CDR1 and CDR2 are SGDLS and YYNGEE. The CDR3, as DNA: TGTGCCAGCAGCTCACAGGGGGCGCCGAACACTGAAGCTTTCTTT. Translated: CASSSQGAPNTEAFF. Supplemented by reference TRBV9 and TRBJ1-1, the full variable domain reads DSGVTQTPKHLITATGQRVTLRCSPRSGDLSVYWYQQSLDQGLQFLIQYYNGEERAKGNILERFSAQQFPDLHSELNLSSLELGDSALYFCASSSQGAPNTEAFFGQGTRLTVV.

V and J are TRBV25-1 and TRBJ1-2, with no clear D. The germline V and J ends were trimmed by 4 bases and 5 bases, with 5 bases remaining between them. CDR3 length: 11 residues. The V gene's germline CDR1 is MGHDK and CDR2 SYGVNS. CDR3 loop: CASSVGYGYTF. The CDR3 DNA sequence: TGTGCCAGCAGTGTCGGGTATGGCTACACCTTC.

The gene calls are TRBV18 and TRBJ2-3; TRBD2 aligns across 10 bases. CDR3 length: 17 residues. CDR1 KGHSH and CDR2 LQKENI come from the germline V gene. Losses at the gene ends were 1 base for V and 4 bases for J; bases not matched to a gene: 8. CDR3 residues: CASSPRASGGNSDTQYF. DNA for the CDR3: TGTGCCAGCTCACCACGAGCTAGCGGGGGCAACTCAGATACGCAGTATTTT.

This clone occurred a few times. The chain links TRBV4-2 to TRBJ2-3; D is possibly TRBD1 (6 bases). V was shortened by 2 bases and J by 3 bases, with 12 bases between the two germline ends. Germline V gene lookup returns CDR1 LGHNA and CDR2 YNFKEQ. The CDR3 sequence is 15 residues long. CDR3 sequence reads: CASSQSQGNTDTQYF. CDR3 sequence (DNA): TGTGCCAGCAGCCAATCGCAGGGGAATACAGATACGCAGTATTTT.

The V and J genes are TRBV28 and TRBJ1-2; TRBD1 agrees at 8 bases. This CDR3 has 13 residues. V was pared by 4 bases and J by 8 bases, with 6 bases of the junction left unmatched. Germline CDR1 reads MDHEN; CDR2 reads SYDVKM. CDR3 loop: CASSSGQGEGYTF. In nucleotides, the CDR3 is TGTGCCAGCAGTTCCGGACAGGGAGAGGGCTACACCTTC.

The table lists this clone with a few counts. The V gene is TRBV6-1, the J gene TRBJ2-7, with TRBD2 matching over 7 bases. V lost 2 bases, J lost 0 bases, and 7 bases stayed unmatched. Looked up from germline, CDR1 is MNHNS and CDR2 is SASEGT. The CDR3 spans 16 residues. Here the CDR3 reads CASSEWGGSPSYEQYF. DNA for the CDR3: TGTGCCAGCAGTGAATGGGGGGGGTCTCCCTCCTACGAGCAGTACTTC.

The V call is TRBV7-3, the J call TRBJ2-1; TRBD2 agrees at 9 bases. Germline V lookup: CDR1 SGHTA, CDR2 FQGTGA. The V segment lost 5 bases and the J segment 8 bases; nucleotides outside the gene matches: 19. CDR3 length: 18 residues. DNA for the CDR3: TGTGCCAGCAGCACTGCCGTCGGCGGGGGGGCGCGTTCCGATGAGCAGTTCTTC. Translating gives CASSTAVGGGARSDEQFF.

This sequence joins TRBV11-2 and TRBJ1-1, with D hard to call. V was cut by 1 base and J by 1 base, with 10 bases left in between. The CDR3 contains 15 residues. Germline V lookup: CDR1 SGHAT, CDR2 FQNNGV. CDR3 nucleotides: TGTGCCAGCAGCTTAGTGGGTGCAGGGAACACTGAAGCTTTCTTT. This translates into CASSLVGAGNTEAFF.

This clone was seen once. The rearrangement uses TRBV4-1 and TRBJ2-5, with 9 bases aligning to TRBD2. Trimming cost V 5 bases and J 0 bases; bases outside gene matches: 10. The CDR3 has 17 amino acids. CDR1 and CDR2 from the germline V gene are MGHRA and YSYEKL. The chain's CDR3 is CASSSGVSGGYQETQYF. The CDR3, as DNA: TGCGCCAGCAGCTCTGGGGTTAGCGGGGGTTACCAAGAGACCCAGTACTTC.

The chain links TRBV5-4 to TRBJ2-3; 9 bases are shared with TRBD2. The CDR3 totals 16 residues. Germline assignment: CDR1 SGHNT and CDR2 YYREEE (reference sequence). The junction had 12 bases not matched to a gene; V was cut back by 5 bases and J by 5 bases. The CDR3 bases are TGTGCCAGCAGTTCCTCAGGCGGGGGGGCCCGAGATACGCAGTATTTT. Protein sequence: CASSSSGGGARDTQYF.

In its sample, this clone was seen a few times. The V gene is TRBV11-2, the J gene TRBJ2-7; the match to TRBD1 covers 12 bases. V dropped 6 bases and J dropped 2; count of bases not matched to a gene: 11. This CDR3 spans 17 amino acids. Germline loops: CDR1 SGHAT, CDR2 FQNNGV. Here the CDR3 reads CASRSGGGTGGTYEQYF. In DNA, the CDR3 is TGTGCCAGCAGGTCTGGGGGCGGGACAGGGGGCACCTACGAGCAGTACTTC.

The chain combines TRBV27 with TRBJ2-3, with 11 bases fitting TRBD2. The CDR3 is 15 amino acids. V lost 7 bases, J lost 3 bases, and 6 bases stayed unmatched. Per germline, CDR1 MNHEY and CDR2 SMNVEV (reference sequence). In DNA, the CDR3 is TGTGCCAGCATTAATAGCGGGGGGGTGACAGATACGCAGTATTTT. Protein sequence: CASINSGGVTDTQYF.

This sequence joins TRBV10-2 and TRBJ1-2; 8 bases agree with TRBD1. V lost 8 bases and J lost 4; bases outside the gene matches: 3. This CDR3 is built from 12 residues. CDR1 is WSHSY, CDR2 SAAADI, per germline. The CDR3 reads CASGTGPYGYTF. The CDR3 bases are TGCGCCAGCGGGACAGGCCCCTATGGCTACACCTTC.